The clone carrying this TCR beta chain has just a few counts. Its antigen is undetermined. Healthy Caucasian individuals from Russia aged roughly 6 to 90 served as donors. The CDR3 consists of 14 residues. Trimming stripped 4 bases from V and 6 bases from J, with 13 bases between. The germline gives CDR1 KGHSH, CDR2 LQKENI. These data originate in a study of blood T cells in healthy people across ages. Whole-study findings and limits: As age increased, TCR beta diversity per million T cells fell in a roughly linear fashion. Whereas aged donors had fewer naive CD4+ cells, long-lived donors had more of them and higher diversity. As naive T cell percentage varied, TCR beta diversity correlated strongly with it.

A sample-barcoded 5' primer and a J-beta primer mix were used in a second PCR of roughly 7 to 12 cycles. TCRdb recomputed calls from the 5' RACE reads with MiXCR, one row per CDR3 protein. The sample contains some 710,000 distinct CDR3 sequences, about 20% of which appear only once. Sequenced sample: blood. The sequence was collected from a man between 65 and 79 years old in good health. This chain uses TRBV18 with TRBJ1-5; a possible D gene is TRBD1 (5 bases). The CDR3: CASSLQGWGQPQHF. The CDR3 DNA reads TGTGCCAGCTCACTGCAGGGTTGGGGTCAGCCCCAGCATTTT.